These 11 T cell receptor beta chains came from one sample sequenced in a study of PD-L1 blockade in urothelial cancer. Stated time point: peripheral blood 6 weeks after treatment start. Clones were read by immunoSEQ multiplex PCR, and TCRdb kept only the in-frame ones, dropping some. In the table there are about 110,000 clones, approximately 89% of which are singletons. The sequenced sample was PBMCs, obtained around atezolizumab (anti-PD-L1) treatment. Every receptor here comes from a man in his 60s with urothelial cancer.

As concerns this clone: The junction and the germline gene differ at one end; a read error may be behind it. Other DNA sequences in this specimen translate into the identical CDR3. The chain combines TRBV4-2 with TRBJ1-4, with a weak D call TRBD1 (5 bases). This CDR3 is 14 amino acids long. The germline V gene has CDR1 LGHNA and CDR2 YNFKEQ. The CDR3 region has the DNA TGTGCCAGTAGCCAAGGGAGCAGGGATGAAAAACTGTTTTTT. It translates to CASSQGSRDEKLFF.

Here the CDR3 reads CASSPARWGRHTIYF. The DNA of the CDR3 is TGTGCCAGCAGCCCCGCCCGGTGGGGGAGGCACACCATATATTTT. The J gene is TRBJ1-3, the V gene TRBV6-5, with D maybe TRBD1 (5 bases). The V end was cut by 6 bases, the J end by 8 bases, with 20 bases between. The CDR3 spans 15 residues. CDR1 is MNHEY and CDR2 is SVGAGI in the germline V gene.

CDR3 DNA sequence: TGCGCCAGCAGTGAGTCCTTAAGCGGGAACAATGAGCAGTTCTTC. Protein product: CASSESLSGNNEQFF. V gene TRBV10-1 combines with J gene TRBJ2-1; 7 bases are shared with TRBD2. Losses at the gene ends were 0 bases for V and 5 bases for J; bases not matched to a gene: 4. Germline lookup yields CDR1 WNHNN and CDR2 SYGVQD (reference sequence). The CDR3 consists of 15 residues.

This clone has just one count. This sequence joins TRBV7-2 and TRBJ2-7, with 11 nucleotides matching TRBD1. This CDR3 contains 13 residues. V lost 7 bases and J lost 6; bases outside the gene matches: 5. Germline CDR1 is SGHTA and CDR2 is FQGNSA. Written as DNA, the CDR3 is TGTGCCAGCACTAGGGACAGGGGGGGCGAGCAGTACTTC. Protein: CASTRDRGGEQYF. Supplemented by reference TRBV7-2 and TRBJ2-7, the full variable domain reads GAGVSQSPSNKVTEKGKDVELRCDPISGHTALYWYRQSLGQGLEFLIYFQGNSAPDKSGLPSDRFSAERTGGSVSTLTIQRTQQEDSAVYLCASTRDRGGEQYFGPGTRLTVT.

This clone was recorded once. This sequence joins TRBV6-5 and TRBJ2-3; 9 bases line up with TRBD2. CDR3 length: 15 amino acids. J was trimmed by 5 bases and V by 0 bases; bases with no gene match: 3. From germline, CDR1 is MNHEY and CDR2 SVGAGI. The CDR3 DNA is TGTGCCAGCAGTTACTCGGGGACTAGCCAAGATACGCAGTATTTT. Translation gives CASSYSGTSQDTQYF.

The J gene is TRBJ1-3, the V gene TRBV9, with 7 bases lining up with TRBD1. This CDR3 has 14 residues. Losses at the gene ends were 5 bases for V and 0 bases for J; bases not matched to a gene: 2. Germline lookup yields CDR1 SGDLS and CDR2 YYNGEE. The DNA for the CDR3 is TGTGCCAGCAGTCGGGACAGCTCTGGAAACACCATATATTTT. Translation: CASSRDSSGNTIYF.

The chain joins TRBV11-2 to TRBJ2-7; tentative D call: TRBD2 (6 bases). V dropped 5 bases and J dropped 0 bases, with 11 bases sitting between them. CDR3 length equals 14 residues. Germline CDR1 SGHAT, CDR2 FQNNGV. The CDR3 region has the DNA TGTGCCAGCAGCCGTGGACTAAGCTCCTACGAGCAGTACTTC. The encoded protein is CASSRGLSSYEQYF.

The chain has TRBV7-7 and TRBJ2-7; 10 bases fit TRBD1. The CDR3 spans 13 residues. Looked up from germline, CDR1 is SSHAT and CDR2 is FNYEAQ (reference sequence). Here the CDR3 reads CASSRDRGNEQYF. The CDR3 nucleotides read TGTGCTAGCTCCAGGGACAGGGGTAACGAGCAGTACTTC. The variable domain in full, with the rest retrieved from reference TRBV7-7 and TRBJ2-7, is GAGVSQSPRYKVTKRGQDVTLRCDPISSHATLYWYQQALGQGPEFLTYFNYEAQPDKSGLPSDRFSAERPEGSISTLTIQRTEQRDSAMYRCASSRDRGNEQYFGPGTRLTVT.

The chain carries TRBV7-2 and TRBJ2-3; a weak D match, TRBD2 (5 bases). This CDR3 is 15 amino acids long. Germline-derived CDR1 and CDR2 are SGHTA and FQGNSA. V was clipped by 1 base and J by 4 bases, with 12 bases between them. CDR3 loop: CASSLDRRVPDTQYF. CDR3 DNA sequence: TGTGCCAGCAGCTTAGACCGGCGGGTCCCAGATACGCAGTATTTT.

The chain recombines TRBV18 with TRBJ2-3; TRBD2 aligns across 14 bases. There are 19 residues in the CDR3. Germline V gene lookup returns CDR1 KGHSH and CDR2 LQKENI. The trim removed 8 bases at V and 1 base at J, leaving 14 bases unmatched. The CDR3 region is CASHQPGTSGSRGTDTQYF. As DNA, the CDR3 is TGTGCCAGCCACCAGCCCGGGACTAGCGGGAGTCGGGGCACAGATACGCAGTATTTT.

The J gene is TRBJ2-7, the V gene TRBV7-2; perhaps TRBD1 as D (6 bases). Trimming removed 1 base from V and 1 base from J, with 17 bases in between. Germline-derived CDR1 and CDR2 are SGHTA and FQGNSA. The CDR3 covers 17 residues. CDR3 nucleotide sequence: TGTGCCAGCAGCTTAGATGTGGTCCACAGGGTTTCCTACGAGCAGTACTTC. This translates into CASSLDVVHRVSYEQYF. Looking up the rest from reference TRBV7-2 and TRBJ2-7 gives the full variable domain: GAGVSQSPSNKVTEKGKDVELRCDPISGHTALYWYRQSLGQGLEFLIYFQGNSAPDKSGLPSDRFSAERTGGSVSTLTIQRTQQEDSAVYLCASSLDVVHRVSYEQYFGPGTRLTVT.